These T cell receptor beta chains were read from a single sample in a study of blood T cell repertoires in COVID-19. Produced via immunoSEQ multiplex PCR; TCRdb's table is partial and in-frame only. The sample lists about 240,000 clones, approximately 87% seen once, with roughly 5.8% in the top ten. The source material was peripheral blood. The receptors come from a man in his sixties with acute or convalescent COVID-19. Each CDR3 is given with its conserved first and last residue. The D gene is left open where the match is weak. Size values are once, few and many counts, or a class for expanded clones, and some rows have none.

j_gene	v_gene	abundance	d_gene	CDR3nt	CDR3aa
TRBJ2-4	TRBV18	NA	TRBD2	TGTGCCAGCTCACTTACTAGCGGGATTAAAAACATTCAGTACTTC	CASSLTSGIKNIQYF
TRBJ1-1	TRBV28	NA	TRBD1	TGTGCCAGCAAAAAACAGGGGGCTTACACTGAAGCTTTCTTT	CASKKQGAYTEAFF
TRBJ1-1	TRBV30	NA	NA	TGTGCCCGCCGGGAACCCCCTGGGGTCACTGAAGCTTTCTTT	CARREPPGVTEAFF
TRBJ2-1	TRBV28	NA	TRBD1	TGTGCCAGCAGTTTATTGTCATTCAGGGGGAAATCCTACAATGAGCAGTTCTTC	CASSLLSFRGKSYNEQFF
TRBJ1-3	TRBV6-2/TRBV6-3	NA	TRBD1	TGTGCCAGCAGTTACTCGATTCGGACAGGTTTTACCACCATATATTTT	CASSYSIRTGFTTIYF
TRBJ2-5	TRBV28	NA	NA	TGTGCCAGCAGCGGGTCGGGGTCATTCCAAGAGACCCAGTACTTC	CASSGSGSFQETQYF
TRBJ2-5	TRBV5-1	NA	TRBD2	TGCGCCAGCAGCGATTCTCGCTTTGGACTAGCGGAAGAGACCCAGTACTTC	CASSDSRFGLAEETQYF
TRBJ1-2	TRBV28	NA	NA	TGTGCCAGCAGCACCCCGACAGGAGCTAACTATGGCTACACCTTC	CASSTPTGANYGYTF
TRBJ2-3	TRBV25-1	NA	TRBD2	TGTGCCAGCAGCGCAGCAAGGGGACTAACAGATACGCAGTATTTT	CASSAARGLTDTQYF
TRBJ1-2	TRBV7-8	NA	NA	TGTGCCAGCAGCTTAGAACGGGGGGAAGGCTACACCTTC	CASSLERGEGYTF
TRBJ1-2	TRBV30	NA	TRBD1	TGTGCCTGGAGTGTCGACAGGGCGGGAGGCTACACCTTC	CAWSVDRAGGYTF
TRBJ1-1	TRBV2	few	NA	TGTGCCAGCAGTGAAGCGGAGGACACTGAAGCTTTCTTT	CASSEAEDTEAFF
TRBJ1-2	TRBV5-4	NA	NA	TGTGCCAGCAGCTTGGCAGGGTCCGACTATGGCTACACCTTC	CASSLAGSDYGYTF
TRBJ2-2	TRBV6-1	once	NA	TGTGCCAGCAGTGAAATTGGGGCAGCTAACACCGGGGAGCTGTTTTTT	CASSEIGAANTGELFF